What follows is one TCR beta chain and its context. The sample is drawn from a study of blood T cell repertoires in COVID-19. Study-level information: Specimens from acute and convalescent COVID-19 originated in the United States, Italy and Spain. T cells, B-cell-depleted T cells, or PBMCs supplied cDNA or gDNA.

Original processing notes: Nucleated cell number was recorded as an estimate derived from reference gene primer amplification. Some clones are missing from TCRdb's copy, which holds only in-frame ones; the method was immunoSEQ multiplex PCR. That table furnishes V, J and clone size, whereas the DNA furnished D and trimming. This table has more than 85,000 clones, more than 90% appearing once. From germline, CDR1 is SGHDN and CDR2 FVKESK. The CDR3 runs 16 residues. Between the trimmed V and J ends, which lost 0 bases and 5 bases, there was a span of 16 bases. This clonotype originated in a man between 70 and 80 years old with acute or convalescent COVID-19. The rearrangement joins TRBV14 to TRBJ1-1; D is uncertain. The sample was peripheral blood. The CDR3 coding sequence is TGTGCCAGCAGCCAAGATGCGGGCCTCCGAGGTACTGAAGCTTTCTTT. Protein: CASSQDAGLRGTEAFF.